One sample yielded the 2 T cell receptor beta chains listed below, sequenced in a study of T cell responses to AZD1222 COVID-19 vaccine. Data came from immunoSEQ multiplex PCR; TCRdb stores just in-frame clones and leaves some out. The sample yields under 200,000 clones, over 85% seen once. This material consisted of peripheral blood, taken 28 days after the second dose of the MenACWY control vaccine. The receptors originated from an adult who received the MenACWY meningococcal vaccine as a control.

This sequence joins TRBV7-9 and TRBJ1-3, with D unclear. This CDR3 region has 18 residues. V was trimmed by 1 base and J by 0 bases, leaving 16 bases between them. CDR1 is SEHNR and CDR2 is FQNEAQ in the germline V gene (reference sequence). The CDR3 nucleotides read TGTGCCAGCAGCTTAGGTTTGTTGGCGGTTAGCTCTGGAAACACCATATATTTT. Translating gives CASSLGLLAVSSGNTIYF.

In its sample, this clone was seen once. The chain carries TRBV7-8 and TRBJ1-2; a possible D gene is TRBD1 (6 bases). Germline V gene data show CDR1 as SGHVS and CDR2 as FQNEAQ. The CDR3 has 15 amino acids. Trimming cost V 5 bases and J 1 base, with 14 bases left between them. CDR3 coding DNA: TGTGCCAGCAGCGGGTCGGGACACCTTAACTATGGCTACACCTTC. It yields the protein CASSGSGHLNYGYTF.